This T cell receptor (beta chain) was recovered during a study of Graves' ophthalmopathy and Graves' hyperthyroidism. Study context: Peripheral blood was gathered at the point of initial diagnosis, before any treatment started. Overall study findings and caveats: The study's model predicted ophthalmopathy progression at 70.59% sensitivity and 72% to 75% specificity.

TCR beta CDR3 regions were amplified from RNA transcripts. An initial RT-PCR round employing HTBI primers preceded a second-round multiplex PCR. MiXCR, applied by TCRdb to the multiplex PCR reads, yields one record per CDR3 protein. The data contain about 740,000 distinct CDR3 sequences, 35% to 50% of them singletons. Concerning this clonotype: As yet, its antigen is unknown.

Between the trimmed V and J ends, which lost 3 bases and 2 bases, there was a span of 17 bases. Germline V lookup: CDR1 SGHRS, CDR2 YFSETQ. The CDR3 runs to 16 residues. This sequence originates from an adult man with Graves' ophthalmopathy. The chain recombines TRBV5-1 with TRBJ1-2; the D is unclear. The sequenced material came from peripheral blood. This CDR3 reads CASSSGGPGLNYGYTF. CDR3 bases: TGCGCCAGCAGCTCGGGAGGCCCAGGCCTCAACTATGGCTACACCTTC.